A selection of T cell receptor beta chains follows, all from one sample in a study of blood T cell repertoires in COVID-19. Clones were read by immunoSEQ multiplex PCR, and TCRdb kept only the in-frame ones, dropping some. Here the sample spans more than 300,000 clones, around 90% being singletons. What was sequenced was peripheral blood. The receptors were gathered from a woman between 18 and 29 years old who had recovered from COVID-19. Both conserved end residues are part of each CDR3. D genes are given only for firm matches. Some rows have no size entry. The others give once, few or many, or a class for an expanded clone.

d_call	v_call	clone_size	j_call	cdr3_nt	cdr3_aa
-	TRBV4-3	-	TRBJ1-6	TGCGCCAGCAGCCAAGATTTACAGGATTATTCACCCCTCCACTTT	CASSQDLQDYSPLHF
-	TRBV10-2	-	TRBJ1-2	TGCGCCAGCAGTTTACAGGGAAGGGTCCATGGCTACACCTTC	CASSLQGRVHGYTF
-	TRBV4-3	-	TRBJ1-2	TGCGCCAGCAGCCAAGATTTTGGGGACACCTATGGCTACACCTTC	CASSQDFGDTYGYTF
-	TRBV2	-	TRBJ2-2	TGTGCCAGCAGTGAATGGGAGGCCACCGGGGAGCTGTTTTTT	CASSEWEATGELFF
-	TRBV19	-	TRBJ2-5	TGTGCCAGTAGTATAGGCCAGGGCGTTCAAGAGACCCAGTACTTC	CASSIGQGVQETQYF
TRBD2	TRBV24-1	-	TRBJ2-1	TGTGCCACCAGTGGAAAGCGGGGAACCTACAATGAGCAGTTCTTC	CATSGKRGTYNEQFF
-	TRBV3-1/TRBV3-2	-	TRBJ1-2	TGTGCCAGCAGCCAGGAGACCCACTATGGCTACACCTTC	CASSQETHYGYTF
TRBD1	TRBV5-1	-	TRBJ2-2	TGCGCCAGCAGCCCGTTGACAGGGGACACCGGGGAGCTGTTTTTT	CASSPLTGDTGELFF
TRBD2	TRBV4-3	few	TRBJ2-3	TGCGCCAGCAGCCAGATCACTAGCGGGAGGACAGATACGCAGTATTTT	CASSQITSGRTDTQYF
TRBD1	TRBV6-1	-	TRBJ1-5	TGTGCCAGCAGTGAAAGGACAGGGGGCCTTGGTCAGCCCCAGCATTTT	CASSERTGGLGQPQHF
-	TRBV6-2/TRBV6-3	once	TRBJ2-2	TGTGCCAGCAGTTACCCCCGGCGGGCGAACACCGGGGAGCTGTTTTTT	CASSYPRRANTGELFF
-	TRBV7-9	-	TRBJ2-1	TGTGCCAGCTCAGGAGGAGAGAAGCCCTACAATGAGCAGTTCTTC	CASSGGEKPYNEQFF
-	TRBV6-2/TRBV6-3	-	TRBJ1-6	TGTGCCAGCAGTTATTTGCAGGGAAGATATAATTCACCCCTCCACTTT	CASSYLQGRYNSPLHF
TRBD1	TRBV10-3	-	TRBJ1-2	TGTGCCATCAGTCTGGGGACAGTGGAAGGCTACACCTTC	CAISLGTVEGYTF
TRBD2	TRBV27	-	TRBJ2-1	TGTGCCAGCAGTAACCTGCCGGGACTAGCGGGCAATGAGCAGTTCTTC	CASSNLPGLAGNEQFF
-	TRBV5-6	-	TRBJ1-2	TGTGCCAGCAGCTTGGCGCAGGGGCATGGCTACACCTTC	CASSLAQGHGYTF
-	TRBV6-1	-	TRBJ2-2	TGTGCCAGCAGTGAATTGTCAGGGAACACCGGGGAGCTGTTTTTT	CASSELSGNTGELFF
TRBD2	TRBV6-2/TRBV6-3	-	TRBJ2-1	TGTGCCAGCAGTTACGGGCTAGCGGGTACGTCCTACAATGAGCAGTTCTTC	CASSYGLAGTSYNEQFF
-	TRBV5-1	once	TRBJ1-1	TGCGCCAGCAGCCCGAGGTCTTCTATGAACACTGAAGCTTTCTTT	CASSPRSSMNTEAFF
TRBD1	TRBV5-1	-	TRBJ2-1	TGCGCCAGCAGCCCCGCGGACAGGGGACGAGGGAATGAGCAGTTCTTC	CASSPADRGRGNEQFF
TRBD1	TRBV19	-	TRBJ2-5	TGTGCCAGTAGTGGACTCGTCAGGGGGGAGACCCAGTACTTC	CASSGLVRGETQYF
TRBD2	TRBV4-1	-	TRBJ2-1	TGCGCCAGCAGCGAAGGGGCAGCCGGGACTAGCGGGAGATGGGGAGCCTACAATGAGCAGTTCTTC	CASSEGAAGTSGRWGAYNEQFF
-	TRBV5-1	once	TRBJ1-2	TGCGCCAGCAGCTCAGATGCAGGGGCCGGGGGCTACACCTTC	CASSSDAGAGGYTF
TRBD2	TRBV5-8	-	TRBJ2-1	TGTGCCAGCAGCTTGGAACTAGCGGGAGGGCGGAATGAGCAGTTCTTC	CASSLELAGGRNEQFF
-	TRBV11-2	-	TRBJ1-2	TGTGCCAGCAGCTTAGATGTGCCAGACTATGGCTACACCTTC	CASSLDVPDYGYTF
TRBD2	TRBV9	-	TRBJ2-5	TGTGCCAGCAGCGCCGGACTAGCGGGAGAGGGAATGGGAGAGACCCAGTACTTC	CASSAGLAGEGMGETQYF
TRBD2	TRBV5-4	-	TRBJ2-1	TGTGCCAGCAGCTTGGATGGGGGACTAGCGGTCTACAATGAGCAGTTCTTC	CASSLDGGLAVYNEQFF
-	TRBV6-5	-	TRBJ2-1	TGTGCCAGCAACCTGAGAGGCCTCAATGAGCAGTTCTTC	CASNLRGLNEQFF
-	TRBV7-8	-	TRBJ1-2	TGTGCCAGCAGCTCTACAGGGTTCTTAAACTATGGCTACACCTTC	CASSSTGFLNYGYTF
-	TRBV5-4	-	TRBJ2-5	TGTGCCACACGCTTTCAGGGATCCCAAAAAGAGACCCAGTACTTC	CATRFQGSQKETQYF
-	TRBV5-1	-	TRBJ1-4	TGCGCCAGCAGCTTGATCAGGGGATCTAATGAAAAACTGTTTTTT	CASSLIRGSNEKLFF
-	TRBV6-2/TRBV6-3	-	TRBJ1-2	TGTGCCAGCAGTCTCTCCCTATATCGCTACACCTTC	CASSLSLYRYTF
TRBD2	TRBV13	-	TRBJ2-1	TGTGCCAGCAGTCGACTAGCGGGAGGCATGAGCTCCTACAATGAGCAGTTCTTC	CASSRLAGGMSSYNEQFF
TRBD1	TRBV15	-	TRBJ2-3	TGTGCCACCAGCGAAGGGGGCAATTCAGATACGCAGTATTTT	CATSEGGNSDTQYF
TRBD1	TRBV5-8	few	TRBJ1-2	TGTGCCAGCAGCCCGACCATAAACGGACAGGGCGGGTATGGCTACACCTTC	CASSPTINGQGGYGYTF
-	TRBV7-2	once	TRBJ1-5	TGTGCCAGCAGCCCCCTGGAGGGTGGTCAGCCCCAGCATTTT	CASSPLEGGQPQHF
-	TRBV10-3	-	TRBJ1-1	TGTGCCATCAGGGACAGCTCGAACACTGAAGCTTTCTTT	CAIRDSSNTEAFF
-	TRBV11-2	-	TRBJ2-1	TGTGCCAGCAGTAACCCGGTCAATGAGCAGTTCTTC	CASSNPVNEQFF